These 19 T cell receptor beta chains originate from one sample sequenced in a study of beta chain features in type 1 diabetes (dated by TCRdb to between 2018 and 2020). Preparation of the library involved the immunoSEQ multiplex PCR assay. All of the isolated RNA was reverse transcribed with the High Capacity cDNA Reverse Transcription Kit, so expressed TCRB transcripts were sequenced. The source is immuneACCESS, and TCRdb retained only in-frame sequences with V and J called. Part of the clones is not carried over; for the studies checked, unresolved V genes explain less than half of this, and the remainder is unexplained. Across this sample there are some 150,000 clones, with less than 9% seen only once. 1.4% of the sample comes from the top ten. Material: central memory CD4+ T cells from blood. Source of these receptors: a young woman in good health.

This clone was counted only a few times. This chain uses TRBV29-1 with TRBJ2-7, with D unresolved. The germline V gene has CDR1 SQVTM and CDR2 ANQGSEA. This CDR3 is 10 amino acids long. Trimming left V 5 bases short and J 4 bases short, with 6 bases between. The CDR3 coding sequence is TGCAGCGTTTATCAGTACGAGCAGTACTTC. As protein: CSVYQYEQYF.

This clone was found a few times. The chain has TRBV7-2 and TRBJ1-2; TRBD1 agrees at 8 bases. V was clipped by 5 bases and J by 8 bases; unmatched bases: 10. Per germline, CDR1 SGHTA and CDR2 FQGNSA. This CDR3 comprises 14 residues. For the CDR3, the DNA is TGTGCCAGCAGCGACCAGGGGGCAGTCGGCGGCTACACCTTC. Encoded protein: CASSDQGAVGGYTF.

This clone was recorded a few times. This rearrangement joins TRBV18 to TRBJ1-1, with D unclear. The CDR3 covers 14 residues. In germline, CDR1 is KGHSH, CDR2 LQKENI. V was clipped by 4 bases and J by 3 bases, with 12 bases between them. CDR3: CASSRVSGDTEAFF. CDR3 coding DNA: TGTGCCAGCTCACGGGTGTCCGGGGACACTGAAGCTTTCTTT.

This clone was counted between two and nine times. This chain joins TRBV2 and TRBJ2-5; D may be TRBD1 (6 bases). Germline V gives CDR1 SNHLY, CDR2 FYNNEI. The CDR3 length is 17 residues. V was clipped by 2 bases and J by 2 bases, with 18 bases between them. The chain's CDR3 is CASSERSGGQKQETQYF. CDR3 nucleotide sequence: TGTGCCAGCAGTGAACGTTCGGGTGGACAGAAGCAAGAGACCCAGTACTTC. Complete variable domain (other parts from reference TRBV2 and TRBJ2-5): EPEVTQTPSHQVTQMGQEVILRCVPISNHLYFYWYRQILGQKVEFLVSFYNNEISEKSEIFDDQFSVERPDGSNFTLKIRSTKLEDSAMYFCASSERSGGQKQETQYFGPGTRLLVL.

The chain is built from TRBV28 and TRBJ2-5; 10 bases fit TRBD1. Unmatched junction bases numbered 7, after V lost 7 bases and J lost 5 bases. In germline, CDR1 is MDHEN, CDR2 SYDVKM. This CDR3 comprises 14 residues. The CDR3 bases are TGTGCCAGCAACGACCTGGGACAGGGGGAGACCCAGTACTTC. Amino acid sequence: CASNDLGQGETQYF.

This clone has only a few counts. The V gene is TRBV15, the J gene TRBJ1-1, with 7 bases matching TRBD1. The CDR3 contains 15 residues. Germline CDR1 LNHNV, CDR2 YYDKDF (reference sequence). The V segment lost 3 bases and the J segment 0 bases; nucleotides outside the gene matches: 4. The CDR3 DNA is TGTGCCACCAGCAGCCTTACAGGGGTGAACACTGAAGCTTTCTTT. This encodes CATSSLTGVNTEAFF. Together with reference TRBV15 and TRBJ1-1, the CDR3 gives the full variable domain: DAMVIQNPRYQVTQFGKPVTLSCSQTLNHNVMYWYQQKSSQAPKLLFHYYDKDFNNEADTPDNFQSRRPNTSFCFLDIRSPGLGDTAMYLCATSSLTGVNTEAFFGQGTRLTVV.

This clone occurred a few times. The rearrangement uses TRBV7-2 and TRBJ2-2; the D is unclear. There are 14 residues in the CDR3. Trimming shortened V by 5 bases and J by 3 bases, and 10 bases separated the two germline ends. CDR1 and CDR2 (germline): SGHTA, FQGNSA. The CDR3, as DNA: TGTGCCAGCAGCCCGCAACTGGACACCGGGGAGCTGTTTTTT. Amino acids: CASSPQLDTGELFF. Based on the CDR3 plus reference TRBV7-2 and TRBJ2-2, the full variable domain is GAGVSQSPSNKVTEKGKDVELRCDPISGHTALYWYRQSLGQGLEFLIYFQGNSAPDKSGLPSDRFSAERTGGSVSTLTIQRTQQEDSAVYLCASSPQLDTGELFFGEGSRLTVL.

This clone was picked up a small number of times. The rearrangement joins TRBV11-2 to TRBJ1-1, with a weak D call TRBD1 (5 bases). The CDR3 consists of 13 residues. V was clipped by 1 base and J by 3 bases, with 6 bases between them. Germline-derived CDR1 and CDR2 are SGHAT and FQNNGV. CDR3 in amino acids: CASSLAQDTEAFF. In DNA, the CDR3 is TGTGCCAGCAGCTTAGCACAGGACACTGAAGCTTTCTTT.

This clone was seen many times. The J gene is TRBJ1-2, the V gene TRBV29-1; 8 bases align to TRBD1. The CDR3 is 13 amino acids. CDR1 is SQVTM and CDR2 is ANQGSEA in the germline V gene. Trimming at V came to 3 bases and at J to 4 bases, leaving 4 bases not matched to a gene. The CDR3 DNA follows: TGCAGCGTTGACGGGACAGGAGGCTATGGCTACACCTTC. Its translation: CSVDGTGGYGYTF.

This clone appeared a few times. V usage is TRBV28 and J usage is TRBJ2-5; no definite D call. In germline, CDR1 is MDHEN, CDR2 SYDVKM. The CDR3 contains 14 residues. Trimming stripped 4 bases from V and 5 bases from J, with 14 bases between. The CDR3 sequence is CASSSNAVEETQYF. CDR3 DNA: TGTGCCAGCAGTTCGAACGCGGTCGAGGAGACCCAGTACTTC.

In its sample, this clone was seen a few times. This chain uses TRBV7-2 with TRBJ2-3, with 9 bases that match TRBD2. J was trimmed by 4 bases and V by 7 bases; bases with no gene match: 12. Germline V CDR1 and CDR2: SGHTA, FQGNSA. This CDR3 comprises 16 residues. The CDR3 is CASIKASGVGADTQYF. CDR3 bases: TGTGCCAGCATCAAAGCTAGCGGGGTGGGGGCAGATACGCAGTATTTT.

This clone showed up just a few times. The rearrangement uses TRBV4-3 and TRBJ2-6; TRBD1 is a possible D gene (6 bases). CDR3 length: 17 residues. The V end was cut by 1 base, the J end by 2 bases, with 12 bases between. CDR1 is LGHNA and CDR2 is YSLEER in the germline V gene. Here the CDR3 DNA reads TGCGCCAGCAGCCAAGGTAACAGGGTTGCTGGGGCCAACGTCCTGACTTTC. This codes for CASSQGNRVAGANVLTF.

This clone was detected many times. The V and J genes are TRBV29-1 and TRBJ2-3; D remains ambiguous. CDR3 length: 13 amino acids. From germline, CDR1 is SQVTM and CDR2 ANQGSEA. V lost 4 bases and J 4 bases, leaving 12 bases between the germline ends. CDR3 in DNA: TGCAGCGTTGGCCCCGATATAGCAGATACGCAGTATTTT. Translated, it gives CSVGPDIADTQYF.

V usage is TRBV5-6 and J usage is TRBJ2-5, with D possibly TRBD1 on 5 matching bases. The CDR3 is 14 residues long. V was pared by 3 bases and J by 5 bases, with 14 bases between. The germline CDR1 and CDR2 sequences are SGHDT and YYEEEE. CDR3 DNA: TGTGCCAGCAGCTGGGCAGGGTATGGGGAGACCCAGTACTTC. As protein: CASSWAGYGETQYF.

This clone was found a few times. The chain couples TRBV11-2 to TRBJ2-5; 8 nucleotides agree with TRBD1. This CDR3 contains 15 residues. The junction had 2 bases not matched to a gene; V was cut back by 1 base and J by 1 base. The germline CDR1 and CDR2 sequences are SGHAT and FQNNGV. The CDR3 region has the DNA TGTGCCAGCAGCTTAGGACAGGGGCTCCAAGAGACCCAGTACTTC. Its protein product is CASSLGQGLQETQYF.

The chain links TRBV11-2 to TRBJ2-3; 8 bases agree with TRBD1. CDR3 size: 15 residues. The germline CDR1 and CDR2 sequences are SGHAT and FQNNGV. The V gene end was trimmed by 7 bases and the J gene end by 4 bases; junction bases not matched to a gene: 10. For the CDR3, the DNA is TGTGCCAGCATCTACACTTCAGGGGGCGCAGATACGCAGTATTTT. Translating it yields CASIYTSGGADTQYF.

The V and J genes are TRBV7-2 and TRBJ2-3, with TRBD2 matching 8 bases. In germline, CDR1 is SGHTA, CDR2 FQGNSA. The J segment lost 2 bases and the V segment lost 5 bases, leaving 12 bases of the junction unmatched. This CDR3 contains 17 residues. CDR3 residues: CASSDPGLAGATDTQYF. The CDR3, as DNA: TGTGCCAGCAGCGACCCTGGGCTAGCGGGCGCCACAGATACGCAGTATTTT. Full variable domain (remainder filled in from reference TRBV7-2 and TRBJ2-3): GAGVSQSPSNKVTEKGKDVELRCDPISGHTALYWYRQSLGQGLEFLIYFQGNSAPDKSGLPSDRFSAERTGGSVSTLTIQRTQQEDSAVYLCASSDPGLAGATDTQYFGPGTRLTVL.

The genes are TRBV7-9 and TRBJ2-1; D is uncertain. CDR1 is SEHNR and CDR2 is FQNEAQ in the germline V gene (reference sequence). Trimming removed 0 bases from V and 3 bases from J, with 12 bases in between. The CDR3 has 16 amino acids. The CDR3 nucleotides are TGTGCCAGCAGCTTAGCGGCAGTGACAAACTACAATGAGCAGTTCTTC. It codes for CASSLAAVTNYNEQFF.

This chain connects TRBV6-5 to TRBJ1-4; D may be TRBD1 (5 bases). The CDR3 has 13 amino acids. Looked up from germline, CDR1 is MNHEY and CDR2 is SVGAGI. V was pared by 5 bases and J by 8 bases, with 12 bases between. The CDR3 DNA reads TGTGCCAGCAGTGAATCAGGGAGGGAAAAACTGTTTTTT. It codes for CASSESGREKLFF.